The T cell receptor (beta chain) described here comes from a study of CD4 T cells in relation to SARS-CoV-2 and coronaviruses. Study in general: The HLA restriction of the shared crossreactive spike epitopes was mapped. Study observations and caveats: Crossreactivity was assessed only for spike protein, not other viral proteins.

Here immunoSEQ multiplex PCR was the method, and the copy in TCRdb shows in-frame clones only, minus some. The profile shows about 36,000 clones, around 85% of them singletons. Comments on this clone: What it recognizes is unknown.

The germline V gene encodes CDR1 MGHRA and CDR2 YSYEKL. This CDR3 has 13 residues. Losses at the gene ends were 4 bases for V and 4 bases for J; bases not matched to a gene: 3. Roughly 10^5 naive or memory CD4+ cells were cultured with CEF peptides for about 10 days. The source material was naive CD4+ T cells from PBMCs, cultured in vitro. Subset specified: naive CD4+ T cells isolated by negative enrichment. This receptor was obtained from an adult with COVID-19. This chain connects TRBV4-1 to TRBJ2-5, with 7 bases matching TRBD1. The CDR3 sequence is CASSRYRGETQYF. The CDR3 bases are TGCGCCAGCAGCCGTTACAGGGGAGAGACCCAGTACTTC.